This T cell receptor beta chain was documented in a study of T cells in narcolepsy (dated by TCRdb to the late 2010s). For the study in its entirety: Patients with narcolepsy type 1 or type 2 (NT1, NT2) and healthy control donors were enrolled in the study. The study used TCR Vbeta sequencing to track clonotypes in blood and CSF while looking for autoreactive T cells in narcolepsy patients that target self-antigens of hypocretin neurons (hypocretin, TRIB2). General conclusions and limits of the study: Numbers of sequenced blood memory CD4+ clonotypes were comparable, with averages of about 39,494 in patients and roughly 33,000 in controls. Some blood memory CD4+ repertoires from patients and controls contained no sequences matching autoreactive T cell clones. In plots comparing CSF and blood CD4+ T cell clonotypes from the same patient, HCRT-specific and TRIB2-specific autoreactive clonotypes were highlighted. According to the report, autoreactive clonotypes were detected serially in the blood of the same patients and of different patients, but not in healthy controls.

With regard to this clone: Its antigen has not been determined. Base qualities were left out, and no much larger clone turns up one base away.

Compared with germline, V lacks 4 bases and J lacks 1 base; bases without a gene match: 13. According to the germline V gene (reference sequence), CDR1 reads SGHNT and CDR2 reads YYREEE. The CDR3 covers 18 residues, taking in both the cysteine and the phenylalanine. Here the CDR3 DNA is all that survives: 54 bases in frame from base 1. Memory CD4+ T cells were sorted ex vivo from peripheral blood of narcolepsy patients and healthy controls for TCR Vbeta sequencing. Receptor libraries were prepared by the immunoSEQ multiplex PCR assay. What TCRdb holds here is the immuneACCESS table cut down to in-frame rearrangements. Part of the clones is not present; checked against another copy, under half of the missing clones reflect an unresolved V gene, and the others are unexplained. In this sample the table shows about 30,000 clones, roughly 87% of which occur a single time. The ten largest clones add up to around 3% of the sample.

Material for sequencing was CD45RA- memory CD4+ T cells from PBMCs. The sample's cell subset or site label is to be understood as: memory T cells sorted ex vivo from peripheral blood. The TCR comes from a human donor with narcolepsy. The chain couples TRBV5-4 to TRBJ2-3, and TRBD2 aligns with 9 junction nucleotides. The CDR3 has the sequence CASSLHHLSGGRTDTQYF. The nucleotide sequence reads TGTGCCAGCAGCCTCCACCACCTTAGCGGGGGCCGCACAGATACGCAGTATTTT.